One and the same sample provided the 29 T cell receptor beta chains below, sequenced in a study of blood T cell repertoires in COVID-19. Produced via immunoSEQ multiplex PCR; TCRdb's table is partial and in-frame only. The table shows some 350,000 clones, with around 87% occurring only once. The material sequenced was peripheral blood. Receptors were obtained from a man in his late teens or twenties with active or convalescent COVID-19.

The chain joins TRBV4-2 to TRBJ2-7; D is uncertain. The V end was cut by 0 bases, the J end by 4 bases, with 13 bases between. The germline V gene encodes CDR1 LGHNA and CDR2 YNFKEQ. The CDR3 length is 15 residues. The CDR3 DNA is TGTGCCAGCAGCCAAGAGTCAGCGAGAATTTACGAGCAGTACTTC. Translating it yields CASSQESARIYEQYF.

The V and J genes are TRBV2 and TRBJ1-5; D gene unclear. In germline, CDR1 is SNHLY, CDR2 FYNNEI. This CDR3 contains 14 residues. V was cut by 3 bases and J by 4 bases, with 10 bases left in between. The CDR3 DNA reads TGTGCCAGCAGTGATTTAACGGGGAATCAGCCCCAGCATTTT. Amino acid sequence: CASSDLTGNQPQHF.

This clone came up a few times. The V gene is TRBV10-2, the J gene TRBJ1-2; TRBD1 agrees at 8 bases. CDR1 WSHSY and CDR2 SAAADI come from the germline V gene. After removal of 11 bases from V and 5 bases from J, the junction contained 10 bases not matched to a gene. This CDR3 has 13 amino acids. The CDR3 spells CACKTGALYGYTF. The CDR3 DNA is TGCGCCTGCAAGACAGGGGCCCTGTATGGCTACACCTTC.

This clone was detected once. The V call is TRBV11-1, the J call TRBJ1-2, with no clear D. V gave up 1 base and J gave up 2 bases, with 8 bases separating them. The CDR3 length is 14 residues. The germline V gene has CDR1 SGHAT and CDR2 FQDESV (reference sequence). CDR3 region: CASSLDSTNYGYTF. CDR3 DNA: TGTGCCAGCAGCTTAGACAGCACGAACTATGGCTACACCTTC. The entire variable domain, with the rest obtained from reference TRBV11-1 and TRBJ1-2, is as follows: EAEVAQSPRYKITEKSQAVAFWCDPISGHATLYWYRQILGQGPELLVQFQDESVVDDSQLPKDRFSAERLKGVDSTLKIQPAELGDSAMYLCASSLDSTNYGYTFGSGTRLTVV.

The J gene is TRBJ1-3, the V gene TRBV28; 8 bases line up with TRBD1. V shed 4 bases, J shed 0 bases, and the junction held 5 bases outside the gene matches. The CDR3 is 16 amino acids. CDR1 is MDHEN, CDR2 SYDVKM, per germline. For the CDR3, the DNA is TGTGCCAGCAGTTCCGGGACAGGATACTCTGGAAACACCATATATTTT. Its translation is CASSSGTGYSGNTIYF.

The gene calls are TRBV9 and TRBJ2-3; D is ambiguous. With 2 bases removed from V and 3 bases from J, the gap between germline ends came to 7 bases. This CDR3 is built from 13 residues. Germline CDR1 reads SGDLS; CDR2 reads YYNGEE. Written as DNA, the CDR3 is TGTGCCAGCAGCGTTGGAGCGACAGATACGCAGTATTTT. Its translation: CASSVGATDTQYF.

The chain is built from TRBV27 and TRBJ2-3; D is possibly TRBD2 (5 bases). V lost 6 bases to trimming and J lost 9 bases, with 10 bases between them. This CDR3 region has 11 residues. The germline gives CDR1 MNHEY, CDR2 SMNVEV (reference sequence). The CDR3 reads CASRTTVTQYF. Written as DNA, the CDR3 is TGTGCCAGCAGGACTACAGTCACGCAGTATTTT.

The gene calls are TRBV5-1 and TRBJ2-1; TRBD1 aligns across 9 bases. CDR1 and CDR2 from the germline V gene are SGHRS and YFSETQ. This CDR3 comprises 13 residues. Unmatched junction bases numbered 2, after V lost 7 bases and J lost 3 bases. This CDR3 is CASRQGDYNEQFF. As DNA, the CDR3 is TGCGCCAGCCGACAGGGGGACTACAATGAGCAGTTCTTC.

The chain carries TRBV3-1 (or the pseudogene TRBV3-2) and TRBJ1-1; no clear D gene. Germline V CDR1 and CDR2: LGHDT, YNNKEL (reference sequence). The CDR3 covers 12 residues. With 8 bases removed from V and 1 base from J, the gap between germline ends came to 8 bases. CDR3 in amino acids: CASAAANTEAFF. In DNA, the CDR3 is TGTGCCAGCGCAGCGGCGAACACTGAAGCTTTCTTT.

Of note for this clone: A much larger clone lies one base from this, so it may be a read error. This chain links TRBV6-2 or TRBV6-3 with TRBJ2-3; 11 bases are a match to TRBD2. Germline assignment: CDR1 MNHEY and CDR2 SVGEGT. The trim removed 6 bases at V and 0 bases at J, leaving 2 bases unmatched. The CDR3 is 15 amino acids. This CDR3 reads CASSRTSGSTDTQYF. The CDR3 DNA reads TGTGCCAGCAGCCGGACTAGCGGGAGCACAGATACGCAGTATTTT.

The CDR3 region has the DNA TGTGCCAGCAGCTTGGCTTCCGGGGCCAACGTCCTGACTTTC. Its translation: CASSLASGANVLTF. The chain uses TRBV5-4 and TRBJ2-6; D gene uncertain. Between the trimmed V and J ends, which lost 0 bases and 4 bases, there was a span of 5 bases. Per the germline V gene, CDR1 is SGHNT and CDR2 is YYREEE (reference sequence). The CDR3 has 14 residues.

The V and J genes are TRBV7-2 and TRBJ1-3, with D tentatively TRBD1 (6 bases). The germline gives CDR1 SGHTA, CDR2 FQGNSA. V gave up 5 bases and J gave up 1 base, with 12 bases separating them. This CDR3 contains 15 residues. As DNA, the CDR3 is TGTGCCAGCAGCGCCGGACAGTTGTCTGGAAACACCATATATTTT. Protein: CASSAGQLSGNTIYF.

This clone was observed a handful of times. The chain links TRBV7-3 to TRBJ2-7; D possibly corresponds to TRBD1 (5 bases). The V end was cut by 5 bases, the J end by 3 bases, with 11 bases between. Germline lookup yields CDR1 SGHTA and CDR2 FQGTGA. The CDR3 loop spans 13 amino acids. The CDR3 sequence is CASSPTGGYEQYF. The CDR3 DNA is TGTGCCAGCAGCCCCACAGGTGGCTACGAGCAGTACTTC.

This chain links TRBV21-1 with TRBJ1-1. TRBV21-1 is marked as a pseudogene. The CDR3 length is 16 residues. The DNA for the CDR3 is TGTGCCAGCGCGGAGGAGTCGGGGGTCGGGAAAACTGAAGCTTTCTTT. The encoded protein is CASAEESGVGKTEAFF.

The chain recombines TRBV4-2 with TRBJ2-7, with D possibly TRBD2 on 5 matching bases. Between the trimmed V and J ends, which lost 0 bases and 4 bases, there was a span of 13 bases. In germline, CDR1 is LGHNA, CDR2 YNFKEQ. The length of the CDR3 is 15 residues. Here the CDR3 reads CASSQDEGSPYEQYF. As DNA, the CDR3 is TGTGCCAGCAGCCAAGACGAGGGTTCTCCGTACGAGCAGTACTTC.

The rearrangement joins TRBV7-2 to TRBJ1-6, with TRBD1 as a possible D gene (6 bases). The CDR3 extends over 15 amino acids. The germline V gene encodes CDR1 SGHTA and CDR2 FQGNSA. The V end lost 5 bases, the J end lost 13 bases, and 21 bases lay between the germline ends. The chain's CDR3 is CASSETRGAGFPLHF. The CDR3, as DNA: TGTGCCAGCAGCGAAACCCGGGGGGCGGGTTTCCCCCTCCACTTT. The full variable domain, with the rest looked up from reference TRBV7-2 and TRBJ1-6, is GAGVSQSPSNKVTEKGKDVELRCDPISGHTALYWYRQSLGQGLEFLIYFQGNSAPDKSGLPSDRFSAERTGGSVSTLTIQRTQQEDSAVYLCASSETRGAGFPLHFGNGTRLTVT.

V gene TRBV28 combines with J gene TRBJ1-1, with 9 bases aligning to TRBD1. From germline, CDR1 is MDHEN and CDR2 SYDVKM. The CDR3 extends over 16 amino acids. Trimming cost V 6 bases and J 4 bases; bases outside gene matches: 12. The CDR3 is CASSKPGQGVSTEAFF. In nucleotides, the CDR3 is TGTGCCAGCAGCAAACCGGGACAGGGAGTTTCCACTGAAGCTTTCTTT.

The rearrangement joins TRBV28 to TRBJ1-2; D unclear. Trimming removed 5 bases from V and 6 bases from J, with 22 bases in between. In germline, CDR1 is MDHEN, CDR2 SYDVKM. CDR3 length equals 16 residues. CDR3 loop: CASSPPEGNFGNGYTF. The CDR3 DNA follows: TGTGCCAGCAGTCCTCCCGAGGGAAACTTCGGGAATGGCTACACCTTC.

This chain links TRBV13 with TRBJ1-1; 10 bases agree with TRBD1. The CDR3 runs to 12 residues. In germline, CDR1 is PRHDT, CDR2 FYEKMQ (reference sequence). The V segment lost 5 bases and the J segment 10 bases; nucleotides outside the gene matches: 4. The CDR3 DNA sequence: TGTGCCAGCAGCCTCGACAGGGGGCGAGCTTTCTTT. Translated, it gives CASSLDRGRAFF.

J is TRBJ2-1 and V is TRBV15, with D possibly TRBD1 on 6 matching bases. In germline, CDR1 is LNHNV, CDR2 YYDKDF (reference sequence). The V and J ends lost 4 bases and 8 bases respectively, with 24 bases between them. There are 17 residues in the CDR3. The CDR3 region is CATSISGPRDHRDEQFF. The CDR3 region has the DNA TGTGCCACCAGCATTTCGGGTCCTCGAGATCACAGGGATGAGCAGTTCTTC.

Only a few counts were recorded for this clone. This chain links TRBV6-2 or TRBV6-3 with TRBJ2-3; D is possibly TRBD1 (6 bases). Germline V gives CDR1 MNHEY, CDR2 SVGEGT. The CDR3 is 16 residues long. V lost 4 bases and J lost 2, with 16 bases in between. The CDR3 sequence: CASSSGTYFTTDTQYF. For the CDR3, the DNA is TGTGCCAGCAGTTCCGGGACATACTTCACCACAGATACGCAGTATTTT.

Note on this clone: The identical CDR3 is also encoded by other nucleotide sequences in the sample. The chain couples TRBV7-2 to TRBJ2-7; 10 bases fit TRBD1. The CDR3 has 13 amino acids. The junction had 3 bases not matched to a gene; V was cut back by 6 bases and J by 4 bases. Germline CDR1 reads SGHTA; CDR2 reads FQGNSA. The CDR3 sequence: CASSGQGGYEQYF. CDR3 DNA sequence: TGTGCCAGCAGTGGACAGGGGGGATACGAGCAGTACTTC.

V usage is TRBV5-1 and J usage is TRBJ2-5; perhaps TRBD2 as D (6 bases). CDR1 and CDR2 from the germline V gene are SGHRS and YFSETQ. This CDR3 region has 14 residues. V was cut by 4 bases and J by 2 bases, with 12 bases left in between. CDR3 sequence: CASSGGTAQETQYF. The CDR3, as DNA: TGCGCCAGCAGCGGCGGGACTGCGCAAGAGACCCAGTACTTC.

The chain has TRBV28 and TRBJ1-5; no clear D. This CDR3 has 12 amino acids. CDR1 is MDHEN and CDR2 is SYDVKM in the germline V gene. Trimming removed 11 bases from V and 5 bases from J, with 13 bases in between. In DNA, the CDR3 is TGTGCCGCGGCCGGGATTGATCAGCCCCAGCATTTT. It is translated as CAAAGIDQPQHF.

This CDR3 is CASSIGPVEAFF. CDR3 nucleotides: TGTGCCAGTAGTATAGGGCCTGTTGAAGCTTTCTTT. The chain has TRBV19 and TRBJ1-1; no clear D. CDR1 is LNHDA, CDR2 SQIVND, per germline (reference sequence). The CDR3 contains 12 residues. V dropped 1 base and J dropped 7 bases, with 7 bases sitting between them. The complete variable domain, with remaining parts taken from reference TRBV19 and TRBJ1-1, reads DGGITQSPKYLFRKEGQNVTLSCEQNLNHDAMYWYRQDPGQGLRLIYYSQIVNDFQKGDIAEGYSVSREKKESFPLTVTSAQKNPTAFYLCASSIGPVEAFFGQGTRLTVV.

J is TRBJ1-2 and V is TRBV24-1; 10 bases map to TRBD1. The ends lost 3 bases at V and 3 bases at J; junction bases unmatched: 12. Germline V CDR1 and CDR2: KGHDR, SFDVKD. There are 18 residues in the CDR3. In nucleotides, the CDR3 is TGTGCCACCAGTGATGGGTCCCGGGACAGGGGCGGTGACTATGGCTACACCTTC. It yields the protein CATSDGSRDRGGDYGYTF.

The rearrangement uses TRBV12-3 or TRBV12-4 and TRBJ1-5, with D possibly TRBD1 on 6 matching bases. There are 13 residues in the CDR3. The V end lost 6 bases, the J end lost 8 bases, and 14 bases lay between the germline ends. For the CDR3, the DNA is TGTGCCAGCAGCCCGGGGTGGGACAAGCCCCAGCATTTT. Its protein product is CASSPGWDKPQHF.

This clone was seen a single time. CDR3 residues: CASSELHISGNTIYF. The DNA for the CDR3 is TGTGCCAGCAGTGAACTCCACATCTCTGGAAACACCATATATTTT. The V and J genes are TRBV6-1 and TRBJ1-3; D unclear. The CDR3 totals 15 residues. Germline CDR1 is MNHNS and CDR2 is SASEGT. V lost 2 bases, J lost 0 bases, and 8 bases lay in between.

The CDR3 loop reads CASSGRRGQETQYF. CDR3 nucleotide sequence: TGCGCCAGCAGCGGCCGCAGGGGGCAAGAGACCCAGTACTTC. The chain has TRBV5-1 and TRBJ2-5, with TRBD1 matching 7 bases. CDR3 size: 14 residues. Per germline, CDR1 SGHRS and CDR2 YFSETQ. V lost 4 bases to trimming and J lost 2 bases; unmatched junction nucleotides: 5.